One and the same sample provided the 25 T cell receptor beta chains below, sequenced in a study of tumor-infiltrating lymphocytes in primary liver carcinoma. TCR beta cDNA was reverse-transcribed from around 0.55 ug of total RNA. The reaction used a constant-region primer and ProtoScript II reverse transcriptase. Researchers made the TCR beta libraries by running three nested multiplex PCR rounds with slightly modified ARM-PCR. TRBV1-TRBV30 forward primers paired with a C-beta reverse primer were used in the first two PCR rounds, which ran approximately 10 cycles each. From the multiplex PCR reads, TCRdb called clonotypes with MiXCR, one entry per CDR3 protein. The data show roughly 120,000 distinct CDR3 sequences, about 68% seen once. The study co-extracted DNA and RNA from 20-30 mg of unsorted bulk tissue. The sequenced material came from liver tumor tissue from sampling region 1. Subset given: tumor region T1, superior pole. These receptors all come from a woman aged 55-70 years with primary liver carcinoma and hepatitis B virus infection.

The chain couples TRBV7-9 to TRBJ1-1; D gene uncertain. The CDR3 runs 14 residues. Germline loops: CDR1 SEHNR, CDR2 FQNEAQ (reference sequence). V lost 5 bases and J lost 0, with 10 bases in between. Written as DNA, the CDR3 is TGTGCCAGCAGCCTCCAGTGGATGAACACTGAAGCTTTCTTT. This gives the protein CASSLQWMNTEAFF.

A note on this clonotype: The junction departs from the called germline gene at one end, perhaps through a read error. This chain uses TRBV4-1 with TRBJ2-3; no firm D call. CDR1 is MGHRA, CDR2 YSYEKL, per germline. The CDR3 length is 14 residues. The CDR3 DNA reads as TGCGTCAGCAGCCAGACGATCGGAACAGATACGCGGTATTTT. This translates into CVSSQTIGTDTRYF.

About this clonotype: The germline gene is not matched at one end of the junction; a read error may be the cause. The J gene is TRBJ2-5, the V gene TRBV11-3; D possibly uses TRBD1 or TRBD2 (5 bases each). The germline V gene encodes CDR1 SGHNT and CDR2 YENEEA. The length of the CDR3 is 15 residues. This chain's CDR3 is CASSHRSDPGETQYF. In DNA, the CDR3 is TGTGCAAGCAGCCACAGGTCAGATCCGGGGGAGACCCAGTACTTC.

As for this clonotype: At one boundary the junction diverges from the germline segment, which might be a read error. This chain joins TRBV6-5 and TRBJ1-2; 8 bases line up with TRBD1. The CDR3 has 15 amino acids. Germline lookup yields CDR1 MNHEY and CDR2 SVGAGI. CDR3 residues: CASSFSHPGGDGYTF. CDR3 DNA: TGTGCCAGCAGTTTCTCGCACCCAGGGGGCGATGGATACACCTTC.

The sample holds one count of this clonotype. Germline and junction disagree at one end, which may indicate a read error. The chain uses TRBV12-3 or TRBV12-4 and TRBJ2-7, with D perhaps matching TRBD1 (6 bases). This CDR3 region has 18 residues. CDR3 region: CASSLGGGWAGVSSEQHF. CDR3 bases: TGTGCCAGCAGTTTAGGAGGTGGCTGGGCAGGGGTGTCCAGCGAGCAGCACTTC.

The sample holds a few counts of this clonotype. This chain uses TRBV12-3 or TRBV12-4 with TRBJ1-1, with a possible D match to TRBD1 (5 bases). This CDR3 region has 15 residues. The V and J ends lost 6 bases and 2 bases respectively, with 16 bases between them. This chain's CDR3 is CASSPGGASNTEAFF. The DNA for the CDR3 is TGTGCCAGCAGCCCGGGAGGGGCCAGTAACACTGAAGCTTTCTTT.

A word on this clonotype: Its ends do not fully match the called genes, so a read error is possible. J is TRBJ2-7 and V is TRBV11-2; 9 bases line up with TRBD2. The length of the CDR3 is 17 residues. From germline, CDR1 is SGHAT and CDR2 FQNNGV. The CDR3 DNA reads TGTGCCAGGAGCTCCGATTCACTAGCGGGTTTCTCCTACGAGCTGTACTTC. Its translation: CARSSDSLAGFSYELYF.

This clonotype was seen more than once but under ten times. The V and J genes are TRBV5-4 and TRBJ2-2, with D hard to call. The length of the CDR3 is 12 residues. The V and J ends lost 3 bases and 3 bases respectively, with 3 bases between them. Per the germline V gene, CDR1 is SGHNT and CDR2 is YYREEE (reference sequence). The CDR3 DNA reads TGTGCCAGCAGCTCGCACACCGGGGAGCTGTTTTTT. This translates into CASSSHTGELFF.

This chain connects TRBV6-1 to TRBJ1-5; D is uncertain. The CDR3 contains 14 residues. Trimming took off 4 bases at V and 10 bases at J, with 17 bases between the two ends. Germline V gene sequence: CDR1 MNHNS, CDR2 SASEGT. The chain's CDR3 is CASSGPDQSFPQHF. The DNA for the CDR3 is TGTGCCAGCAGTGGCCCGGATCAGTCTTTCCCCCAGCATTTT.

The V gene is TRBV11-1, the J gene TRBJ2-1; D not certain. Germline CDR1 and CDR2: SGHAT and FQDESV (reference sequence). The CDR3 has 13 residues. The V end lost 5 bases, the J end lost 5 bases, and 10 bases lay between the germline ends. CDR3 sequence reads: CASSDSLNNEQFF. The CDR3, as DNA: TGTGCCAGCAGCGACTCTCTTAACAATGAGCAGTTCTTC.

With regard to this clonotype: This may be a read error, as it is one base from a much larger clone. The chain is built from TRBV5-4 and TRBJ2-5; D possibly corresponds to TRBD2 (5 bases). V lost 5 bases, J lost 4 bases, and 21 bases lay in between. Germline V gene lookup returns CDR1 SGHNT and CDR2 YYREEE (reference sequence). The CDR3 loop spans 16 amino acids. The CDR3 coding sequence is TGTGCCAGCAGTCGTAGTGGACTGTCCGTTCCAGAGACCCAGTACTTC. Translated, it gives CASSRSGLSVPETQYF.

A remark on this clonotype: A read error is possible here, since a much larger clone lies one base away. The rearrangement joins TRBV25-1 to TRBJ1-1; D is possibly TRBD1 (5 bases). The CDR3 has 13 residues. Germline V lookup: CDR1 MGHDK, CDR2 SYGVNS. In DNA form, the CDR3 reads TGTGCCAGCAGTGAGCTGGGGCACACTGAAGCTTCCTTT. The encoded protein is CASSELGHTEASF.

The rearrangement joins TRBV2 to TRBJ1-5; 10 nucleotides agree with TRBD1. Trimming removed 5 bases from V and 7 bases from J; junction bases left unmatched: 8. Germline V gives CDR1 SNHLY, CDR2 FYNNEI. This CDR3 is 15 amino acids long. In DNA, the CDR3 is TGTGCCAGCAGTCCAGGTCCGGACAGGGGGCAGCCCCAGCATTTT. As protein: CASSPGPDRGQPQHF.

With regard to this clonotype: A read error is likely, as this CDR3 ends without the conserved phenylalanine or tryptophan. The V and J genes are TRBV11-2 and TRBJ2-6, with D possibly being TRBD1 (5 bases). The CDR3 spans 18 residues. Germline CDR1 and CDR2: SGHAT and FQNNGV. V lost 2 bases to trimming and J lost 4 bases, with 18 bases between them. The DNA for the CDR3 is TGTGCCAGCAGCTTATTCTCAGGGTCCCTGGGGGGGGCCAACGTCCTGACTTCC. The encoded protein is CASSLFSGSLGGANVLTS.

Concerning this clonotype itself: A much larger clone sits a single nucleotide away, making a read error possible. This chain joins TRBV6-1 and TRBJ2-7; D is unresolved. The CDR3 sequence is 10 residues long. Germline CDR1 is MNHNS and CDR2 is SASEGT. The CDR3 coding sequence is TGTGTCAGCAGCCGACATGAGGCGTACTTC. This gives the protein CVSSRHEAYF.

The chain combines TRBV28 with TRBJ2-5, with D possibly being TRBD1 (5 bases). The CDR3 spans 14 residues. V was clipped by 5 bases and J by 5 bases, with 15 bases between them. CDR1 is MDHEN, CDR2 SYDVKM, per germline. The CDR3 sequence is CASSLQTVRETQYF. CDR3 bases: TGTGCCAGCAGTCTACAGACAGTACGGGAGACCCAGTACTTC. Supplemented by reference TRBV28 and TRBJ2-5, the full variable domain reads DVKVTQSSRYLVKRTGEKVFLECVQDMDHENMFWYRQDPGLGLRLIYFSYDVKMKEKGDIPEGYSVSREKKERFSLILESASTNQTSMYLCASSLQTVRETQYFGPGTRLLVL.

In regard to this clonotype: A read error may be the cause here, since a much bigger clone is one base away. This sequence joins TRBV4-2 and TRBJ2-5; 7 nucleotides align to TRBD1. This CDR3 has 14 residues. The germline V gene encodes CDR1 LGHNA and CDR2 YNFKEQ. CDR3 coding DNA: TGTGCCAGCAGCCAAGTGGGACAGAAGGGGACCCATTACTTC. This gives the protein CASSQVGQKGTHYF.

This sequence joins TRBV2 and TRBJ2-2; 10 nucleotides align to TRBD2. Germline V gene sequence: CDR1 SNHLY, CDR2 FYNNEI. V lost 6 bases, J lost 0 bases, and 7 bases stayed unmatched. This CDR3 contains 17 residues. The CDR3 coding sequence is TGTGCCAGCAGGGCCGGGACTAGCGATTCGAACACCGGGGAGCTGTTTTTT. This gives the protein CASRAGTSDSNTGELFF.

Notes on this clonotype: A much larger clone differs by one base, so this may be a read error. The chain combines TRBV11-1 with TRBJ1-2, with D perhaps matching TRBD1 (5 bases). The CDR3 loop spans 15 amino acids. The germline V gene has CDR1 SGHAT and CDR2 FQDESV (reference sequence). In DNA form, the CDR3 reads TGTGCCGGCAGCCGATCCAGGGAGGCTGGGAATGGCTACACCTTC. Residues: CAGSRSREAGNGYTF.

This sequence joins TRBV2 and TRBJ2-1, with 12 positions matching TRBD2. V lost 8 bases and J lost 1; bases outside the gene matches: 3. Germline CDR1 is SNHLY and CDR2 is FYNNEI. The CDR3 runs to 15 residues. CDR3 DNA: TGTGCCAGCTCTAGCGGGAGGGGGTCCTACAATGAGCAGTTCTTC. Protein product: CASSSGRGSYNEQFF.

This clonotype was detected only once. Here the CDR3 reads CARRSGGNTEAFF. CDR3 bases: TGTGCCCGTAGGTCCGGGGGTAACACTGAAGCTTTCTTT. The chain combines TRBV30 with TRBJ1-1; maybe TRBD1 (5 bases). V lost 8 bases and J lost 2, with 15 bases in between. The CDR3 has 13 residues. The V gene's germline CDR1 is GTSNPN and CDR2 SVGIG (reference sequence).

This clonotype was observed many times. V and J are TRBV4-1 and TRBJ1-4; 9 bases match TRBD1. This CDR3 comprises 17 residues. V dropped 4 bases and J dropped 8; count of bases not matched to a gene: 14. Germline-derived CDR1 and CDR2 are MGHRA and YSYEKL. The CDR3 loop is CASSPNRQGVREEKLFF. CDR3 nucleotide sequence: TGCGCCAGCAGCCCGAATAGACAGGGGGTGAGGGAAGAAAAACTGTTTTTT.

A word on this clonotype: An end of the junction does not agree with germline; a read error may underlie this. This sequence joins TRBV29-1 and TRBJ1-1; weak D call: TRBD1 (6 bases). This CDR3 has 12 amino acids. Germline V lookup: CDR1 SQVTM, CDR2 ANQGSEA. The CDR3 region has the DNA TGCAGCGATGAAGAGGGGGTGACTGAAGTTTTCTTT. This encodes CSDEEGVTEVFF.

The chain links TRBV7-9 to TRBJ2-3; D may be TRBD1 or TRBD2 (5 bases each). Germline V gives CDR1 SEHNR, CDR2 FQNEAQ (reference sequence). Trimming removed 10 bases from V and 0 bases from J, with 11 bases in between. CDR3 length: 13 residues. The CDR3 region is CANRRDSTDTQYF. The CDR3 DNA reads TGTGCCAACAGACGGGACAGCACAGATACGCAGTATTTT.

Within the sample, this clonotype is medium-sized. The genes are TRBV11-2 and TRBJ2-5; D gene unclear. Germline V gene data show CDR1 as SGHAT and CDR2 as FQNNGV. V dropped 5 bases and J dropped 0 bases, with 13 bases sitting between them. The length of the CDR3 is 15 residues. CDR3 nucleotides: TGTGCCAGCAGCCCCTTCTGGGCAGACCAAGAGACCCAGTACTTC. It codes for CASSPFWADQETQYF.